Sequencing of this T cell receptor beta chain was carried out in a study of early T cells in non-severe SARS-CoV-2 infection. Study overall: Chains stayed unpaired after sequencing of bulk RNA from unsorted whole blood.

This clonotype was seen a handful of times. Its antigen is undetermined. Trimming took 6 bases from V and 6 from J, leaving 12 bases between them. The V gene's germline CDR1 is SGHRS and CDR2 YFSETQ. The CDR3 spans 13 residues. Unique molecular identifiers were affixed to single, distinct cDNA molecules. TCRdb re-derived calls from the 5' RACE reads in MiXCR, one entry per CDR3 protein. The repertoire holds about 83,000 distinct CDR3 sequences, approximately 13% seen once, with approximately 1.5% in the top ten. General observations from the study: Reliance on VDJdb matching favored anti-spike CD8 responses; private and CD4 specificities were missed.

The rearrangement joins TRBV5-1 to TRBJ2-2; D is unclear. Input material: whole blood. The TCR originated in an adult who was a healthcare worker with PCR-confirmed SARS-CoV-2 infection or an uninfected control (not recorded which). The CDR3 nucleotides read TGCGCCAGCAACGCAATCGAATCCGGGGAGCTGTTTTTT. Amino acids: CASNAIESGELFF.